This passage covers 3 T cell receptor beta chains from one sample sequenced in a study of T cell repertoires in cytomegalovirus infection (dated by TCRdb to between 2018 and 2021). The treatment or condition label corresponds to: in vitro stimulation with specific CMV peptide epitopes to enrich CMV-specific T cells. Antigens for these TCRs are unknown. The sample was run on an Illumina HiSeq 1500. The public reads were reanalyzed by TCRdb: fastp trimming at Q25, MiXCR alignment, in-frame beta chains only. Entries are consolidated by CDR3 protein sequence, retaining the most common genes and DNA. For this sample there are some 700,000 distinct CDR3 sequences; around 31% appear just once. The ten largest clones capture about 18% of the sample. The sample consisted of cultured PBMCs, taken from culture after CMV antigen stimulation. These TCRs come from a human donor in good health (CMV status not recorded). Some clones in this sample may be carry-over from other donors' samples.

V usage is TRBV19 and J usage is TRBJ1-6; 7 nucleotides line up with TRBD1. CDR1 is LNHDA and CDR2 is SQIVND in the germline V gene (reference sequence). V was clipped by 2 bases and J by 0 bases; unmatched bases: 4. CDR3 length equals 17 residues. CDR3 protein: CASSISGQSSYNSPLHF. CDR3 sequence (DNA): TGTGCCAGTAGTATATCGGGACAGAGCTCCTATAATTCACCCCTCCACTTT.

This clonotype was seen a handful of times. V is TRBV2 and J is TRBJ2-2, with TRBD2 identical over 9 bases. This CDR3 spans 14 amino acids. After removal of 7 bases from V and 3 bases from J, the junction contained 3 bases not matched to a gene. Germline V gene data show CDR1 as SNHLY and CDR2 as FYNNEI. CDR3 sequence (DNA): TGTGCCAGCAACCGACTAGCGGACACCGGGGAGCTGTTTTTT. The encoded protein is CASNRLADTGELFF.

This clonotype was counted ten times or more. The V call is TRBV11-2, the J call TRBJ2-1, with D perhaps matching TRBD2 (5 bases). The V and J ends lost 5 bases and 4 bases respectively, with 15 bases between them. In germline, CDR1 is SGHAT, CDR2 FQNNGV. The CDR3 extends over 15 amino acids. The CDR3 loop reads CASSAILGRYNEQFF. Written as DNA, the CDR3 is TGTGCCAGCAGCGCAATACTAGGCCGATACAATGAGCAGTTCTTC.